One and the same sample provided the 2 T cell receptor beta chains below, sequenced in a study of cytomegalovirus exposure and HLA in healthy donors. Primers: 60 Vbeta forward and 13 Jbeta reverse. Clones were read by immunoSEQ multiplex PCR, and TCRdb kept only the in-frame ones, dropping some. The table lists 150,000 or so clones. Source material: PBMCs. These receptors were taken from a woman aged 50 to 60 in good health and CMV-seronegative.

The genes are TRBV29-1 and TRBJ2-3; 9 bases are a match to TRBD2. V lost 7 bases and J lost 6; bases outside the gene matches: 14. The CDR3 sequence is 15 residues long. Per germline, CDR1 SQVTM and CDR2 ANQGSEA. This CDR3 reads CSGGGVAGATDTQYF. In DNA form, the CDR3 reads TGCAGCGGAGGAGGGGTAGCGGGAGCGACGGATACGCAGTATTTT.

J is TRBJ1-3 and V is TRBV19; TRBD1 aligns across 9 bases. The CDR3 loop spans 16 amino acids. With V trimmed by 4 bases and J by 3 bases, 7 bases remained unmatched. Looked up from germline, CDR1 is LNHDA and CDR2 is SQIVND (reference sequence). The CDR3 is CASSTIGQGNGNTIYF. The CDR3 nucleotides read TGTGCCAGTAGTACAATCGGACAGGGGAATGGAAACACCATATATTTT.